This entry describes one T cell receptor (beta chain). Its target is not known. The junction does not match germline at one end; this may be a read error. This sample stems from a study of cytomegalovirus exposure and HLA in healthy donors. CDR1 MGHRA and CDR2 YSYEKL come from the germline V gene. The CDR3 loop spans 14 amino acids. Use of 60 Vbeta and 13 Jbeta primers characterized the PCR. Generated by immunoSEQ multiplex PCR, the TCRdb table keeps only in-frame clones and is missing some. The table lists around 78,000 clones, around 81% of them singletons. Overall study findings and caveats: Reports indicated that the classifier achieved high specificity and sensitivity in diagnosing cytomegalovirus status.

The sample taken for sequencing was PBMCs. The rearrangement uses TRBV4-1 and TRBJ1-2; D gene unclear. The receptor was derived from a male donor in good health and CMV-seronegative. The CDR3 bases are TGCGCCAGCAGCCAAGATCGCCCTGACTATGGCTACCCCTTC. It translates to CASSQDRPDYGYPF.